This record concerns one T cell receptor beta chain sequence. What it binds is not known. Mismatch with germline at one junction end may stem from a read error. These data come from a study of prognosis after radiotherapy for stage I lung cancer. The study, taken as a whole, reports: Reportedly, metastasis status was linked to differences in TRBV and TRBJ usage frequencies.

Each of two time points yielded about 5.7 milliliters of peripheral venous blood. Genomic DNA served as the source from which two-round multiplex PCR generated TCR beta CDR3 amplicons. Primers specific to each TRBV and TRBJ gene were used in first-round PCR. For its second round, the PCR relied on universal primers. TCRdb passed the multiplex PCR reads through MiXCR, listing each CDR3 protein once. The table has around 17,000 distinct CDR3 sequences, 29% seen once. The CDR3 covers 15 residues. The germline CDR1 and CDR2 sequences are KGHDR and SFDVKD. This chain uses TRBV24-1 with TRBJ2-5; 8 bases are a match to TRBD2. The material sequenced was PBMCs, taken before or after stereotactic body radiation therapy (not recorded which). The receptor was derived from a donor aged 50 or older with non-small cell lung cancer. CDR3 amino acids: CATSESRRRGETQYF. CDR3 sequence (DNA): TGTGCCACCAGTGAATCCAGGAGGCGGGGGGAGACACAGTACTTC.